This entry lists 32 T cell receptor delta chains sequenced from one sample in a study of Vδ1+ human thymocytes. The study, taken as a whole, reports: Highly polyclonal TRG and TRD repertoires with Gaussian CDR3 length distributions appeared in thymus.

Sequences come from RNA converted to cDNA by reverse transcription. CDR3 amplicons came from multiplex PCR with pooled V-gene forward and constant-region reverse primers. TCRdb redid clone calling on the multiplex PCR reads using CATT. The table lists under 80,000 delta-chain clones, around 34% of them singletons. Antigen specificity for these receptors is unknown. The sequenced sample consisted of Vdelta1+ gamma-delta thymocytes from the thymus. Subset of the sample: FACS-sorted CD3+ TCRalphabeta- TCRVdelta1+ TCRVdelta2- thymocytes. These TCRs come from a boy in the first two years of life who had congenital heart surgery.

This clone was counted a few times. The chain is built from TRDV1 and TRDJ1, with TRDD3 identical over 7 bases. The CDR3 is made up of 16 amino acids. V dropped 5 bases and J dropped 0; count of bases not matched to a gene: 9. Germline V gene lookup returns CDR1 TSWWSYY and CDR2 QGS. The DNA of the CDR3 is TGTGCTCTTGGGAACTACTGGGGCACGTACACCGATAAACTCATCTTT. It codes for CALGNYWGTYTDKLIF.

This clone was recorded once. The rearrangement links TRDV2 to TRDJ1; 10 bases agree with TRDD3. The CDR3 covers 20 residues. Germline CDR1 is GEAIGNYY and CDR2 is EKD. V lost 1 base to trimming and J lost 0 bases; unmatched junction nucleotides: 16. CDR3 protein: CACDTVFKLGDRPHTDKLIF. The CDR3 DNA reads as TGTGCCTGTGACACTGTGTTTAAACTGGGGGATCGCCCGCACACCGATAAACTCATCTTT.

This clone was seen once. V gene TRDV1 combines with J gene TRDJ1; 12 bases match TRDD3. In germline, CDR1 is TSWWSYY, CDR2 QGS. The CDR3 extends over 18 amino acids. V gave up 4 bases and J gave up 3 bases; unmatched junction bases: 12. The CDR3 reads CALGGPPPGGYASDKLIF. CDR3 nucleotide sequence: TGTGCTCTTGGGGGACCACCACCTGGGGGATACGCCTCCGATAAACTCATCTTT.

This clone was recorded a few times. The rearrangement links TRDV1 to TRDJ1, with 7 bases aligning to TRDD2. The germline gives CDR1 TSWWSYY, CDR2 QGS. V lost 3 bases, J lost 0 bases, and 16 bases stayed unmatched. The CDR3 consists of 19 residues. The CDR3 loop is CALGDQLPNPYLHTDKLIF. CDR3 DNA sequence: TGTGCTCTTGGGGACCAACTTCCTAACCCGTACCTACACACCGATAAACTCATCTTT.

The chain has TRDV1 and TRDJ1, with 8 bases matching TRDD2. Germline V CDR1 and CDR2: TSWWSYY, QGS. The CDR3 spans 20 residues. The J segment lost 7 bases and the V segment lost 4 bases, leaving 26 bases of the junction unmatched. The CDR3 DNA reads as TGTGCTCTTGGGGCCGCCCTTTTTACTTCCTACTCACGTAAGTTTGGTAAACTCATCTTT. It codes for CALGAALFTSYSRKFGKLIF.

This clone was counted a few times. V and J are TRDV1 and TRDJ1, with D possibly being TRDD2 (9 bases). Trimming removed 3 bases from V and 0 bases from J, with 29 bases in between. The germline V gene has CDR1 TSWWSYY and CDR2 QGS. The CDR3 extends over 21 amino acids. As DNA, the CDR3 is TGTGCTCTTGGGGACGAATCCCTTCCTACATCTGGGGGACGGTACACCGATAAACTCATCTTT. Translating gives CALGDESLPTSGGRYTDKLIF.

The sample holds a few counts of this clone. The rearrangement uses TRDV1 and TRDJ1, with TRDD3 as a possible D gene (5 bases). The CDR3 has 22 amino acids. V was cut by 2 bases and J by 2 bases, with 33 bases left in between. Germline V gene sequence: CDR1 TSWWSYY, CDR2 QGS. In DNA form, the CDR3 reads TGTGCTCTTGGGGAAATGAGGCAAAGGGGACACCGCTTGCGGCTAGAAACCGATAAACTCATCTTT. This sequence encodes CALGEMRQRGHRLRLETDKLIF.

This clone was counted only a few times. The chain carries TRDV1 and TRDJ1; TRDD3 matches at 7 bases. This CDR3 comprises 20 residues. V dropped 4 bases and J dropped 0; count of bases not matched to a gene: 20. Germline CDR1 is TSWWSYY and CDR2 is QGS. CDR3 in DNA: TGTGCTCTTGGGGCCCCCGCCCCTCTAGGATCCGGGGGATACACCGATAAACTCATCTTT. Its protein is CALGAPAPLGSGGYTDKLIF.

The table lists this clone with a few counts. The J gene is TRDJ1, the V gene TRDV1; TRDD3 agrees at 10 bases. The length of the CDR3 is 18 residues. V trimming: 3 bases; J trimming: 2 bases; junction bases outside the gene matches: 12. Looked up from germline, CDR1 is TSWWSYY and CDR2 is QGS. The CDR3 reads CALGETGGCLRGTDKLIF. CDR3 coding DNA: TGTGCTCTTGGGGAGACTGGGGGATGCTTACGAGGGACCGATAAACTCATCTTT.

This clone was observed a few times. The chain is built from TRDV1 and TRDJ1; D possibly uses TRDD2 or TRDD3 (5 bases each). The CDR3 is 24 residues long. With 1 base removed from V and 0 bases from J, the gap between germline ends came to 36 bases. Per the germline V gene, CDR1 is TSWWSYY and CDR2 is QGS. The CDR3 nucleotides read TGTGCTCTTGGGGAACCGGGACCCGCTGCCTACATGGTGGTGGGGACCACGTACACCGATAAACTCATCTTT. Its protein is CALGEPGPAAYMVVGTTYTDKLIF.

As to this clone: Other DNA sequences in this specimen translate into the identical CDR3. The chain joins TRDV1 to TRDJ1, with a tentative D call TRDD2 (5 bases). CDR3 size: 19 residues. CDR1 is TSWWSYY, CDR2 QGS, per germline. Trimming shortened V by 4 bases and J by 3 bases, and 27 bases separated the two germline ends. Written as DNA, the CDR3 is TGTGCTCTTGGGGGACGCTCCCACCTTCTTAGTGGTACGTCCGATAAACTCATCTTT. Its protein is CALGGRSHLLSGTSDKLIF.

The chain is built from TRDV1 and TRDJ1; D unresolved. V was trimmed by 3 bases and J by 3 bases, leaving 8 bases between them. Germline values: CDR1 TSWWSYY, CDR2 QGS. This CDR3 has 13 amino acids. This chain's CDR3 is CALGEEYADKLIF. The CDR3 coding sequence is TGTGCTCTTGGGGAGGAGTACGCCGATAAACTCATCTTT.

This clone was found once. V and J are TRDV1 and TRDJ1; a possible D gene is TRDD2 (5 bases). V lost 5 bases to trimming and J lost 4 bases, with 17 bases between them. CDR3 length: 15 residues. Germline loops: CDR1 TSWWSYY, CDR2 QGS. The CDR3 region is CALGTLPRLHDKLIF. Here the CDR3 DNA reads TGTGCTCTTGGGACCCTGCCTCGCCTACACGATAAACTCATCTTT.

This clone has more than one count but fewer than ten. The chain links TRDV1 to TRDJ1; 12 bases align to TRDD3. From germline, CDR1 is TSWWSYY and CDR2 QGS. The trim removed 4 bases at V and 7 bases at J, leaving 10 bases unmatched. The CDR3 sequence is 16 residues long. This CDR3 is CALGAPTGGYQGKLIF. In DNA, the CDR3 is TGTGCTCTTGGGGCCCCGACTGGGGGATACCAGGGTAAACTCATCTTT.

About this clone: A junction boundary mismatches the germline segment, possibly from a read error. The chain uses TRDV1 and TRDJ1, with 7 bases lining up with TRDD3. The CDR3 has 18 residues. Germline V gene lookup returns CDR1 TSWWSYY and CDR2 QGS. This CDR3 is CALGELLLPGDNTDKLIF. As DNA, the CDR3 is TGTGCCCTTGGGGAACTACTTCTACCTGGGGATAACACCGATAAACTCATCTTT.

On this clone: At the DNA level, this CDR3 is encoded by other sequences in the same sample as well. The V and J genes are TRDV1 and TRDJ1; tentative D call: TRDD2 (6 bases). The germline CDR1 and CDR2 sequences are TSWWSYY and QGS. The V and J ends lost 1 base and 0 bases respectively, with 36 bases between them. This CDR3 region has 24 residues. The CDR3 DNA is TGTGCTCTTGGGGAACCCCGCCACAGCGTCCTACGCCCCTACCCGGGGAGGTACACCGATAAACTCATCTTT. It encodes CALGEPRHSVLRPYPGRYTDKLIF.

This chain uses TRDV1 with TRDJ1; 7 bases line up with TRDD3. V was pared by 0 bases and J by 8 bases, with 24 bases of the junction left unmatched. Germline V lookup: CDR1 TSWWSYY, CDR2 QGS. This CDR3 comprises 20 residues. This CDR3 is CALGELPPRNRRTGVSKLIF. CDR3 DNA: TGTGCTCTTGGGGAACTTCCTCCCCGGAATCGTCGTACTGGGGTCTCCAAACTCATCTTT.

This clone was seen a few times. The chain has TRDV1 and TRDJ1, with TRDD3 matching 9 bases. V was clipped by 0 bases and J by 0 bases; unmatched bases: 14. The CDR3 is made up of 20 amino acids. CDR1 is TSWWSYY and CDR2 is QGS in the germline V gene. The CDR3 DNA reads TGTGCTCTTGGGGAACTCATCATACGGCTGGGGATACGGTACACCGATAAACTCATCTTT. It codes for CALGELIIRLGIRYTDKLIF.

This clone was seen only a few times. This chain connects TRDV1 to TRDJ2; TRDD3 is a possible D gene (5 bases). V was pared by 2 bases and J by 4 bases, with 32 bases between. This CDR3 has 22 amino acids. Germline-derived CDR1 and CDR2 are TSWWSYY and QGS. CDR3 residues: CALGEELGRRGPLGPWTAQLFF. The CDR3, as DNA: TGTGCTCTTGGGGAAGAGTTAGGAAGGCGGGGACCCCTGGGACCCTGGACAGCACAACTCTTCTTT.

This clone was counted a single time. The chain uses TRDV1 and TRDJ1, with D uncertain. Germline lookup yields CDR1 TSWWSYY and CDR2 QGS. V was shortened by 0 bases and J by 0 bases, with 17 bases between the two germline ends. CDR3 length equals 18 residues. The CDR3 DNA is TGTGCTCTTGGGGAACTGGGGCACCAAGGGCAGTACACCGATAAACTCATCTTT. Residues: CALGELGHQGQYTDKLIF.

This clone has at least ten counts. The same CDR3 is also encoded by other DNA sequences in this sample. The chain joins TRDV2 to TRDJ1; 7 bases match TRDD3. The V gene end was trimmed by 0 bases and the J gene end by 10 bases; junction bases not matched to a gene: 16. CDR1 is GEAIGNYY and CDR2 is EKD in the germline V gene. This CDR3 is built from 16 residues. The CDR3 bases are TGTGCCTGTGACACCACTGCCTATTTAAGGGGGATTAGACTCATCTTT. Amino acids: CACDTTAYLRGIRLIF.

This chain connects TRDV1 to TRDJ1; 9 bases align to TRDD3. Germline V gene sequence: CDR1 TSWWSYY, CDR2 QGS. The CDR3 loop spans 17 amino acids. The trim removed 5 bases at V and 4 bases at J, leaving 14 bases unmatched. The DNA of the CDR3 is TGTGCTCTTGGGACACCTTCTACGTACTGGGGGAACGATAAACTCATCTTT. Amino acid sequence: CALGTPSTYWGNDKLIF.

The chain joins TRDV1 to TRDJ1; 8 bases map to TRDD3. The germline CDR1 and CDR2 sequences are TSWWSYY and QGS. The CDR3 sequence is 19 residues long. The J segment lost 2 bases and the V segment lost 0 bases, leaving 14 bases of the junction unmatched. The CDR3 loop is CALGELVLPRGYPTDKLIF. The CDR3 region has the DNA TGTGCTCTTGGGGAACTGGTCCTACCGAGGGGATACCCTACCGATAAACTCATCTTT.

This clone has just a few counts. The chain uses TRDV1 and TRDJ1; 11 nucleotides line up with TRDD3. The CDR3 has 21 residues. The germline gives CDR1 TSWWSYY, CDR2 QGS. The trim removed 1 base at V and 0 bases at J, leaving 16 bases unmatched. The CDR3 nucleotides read TGTGCTCTTGGGGAACCCGATTGGGGGATACGCCGACCCGCGTACACCGATAAACTCATCTTT. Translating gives CALGEPDWGIRRPAYTDKLIF.

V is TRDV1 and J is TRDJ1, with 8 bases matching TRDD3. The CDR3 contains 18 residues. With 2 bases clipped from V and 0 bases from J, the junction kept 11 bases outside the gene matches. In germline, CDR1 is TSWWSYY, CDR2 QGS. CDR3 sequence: CALGESPSLLGDTDKLIF. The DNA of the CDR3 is TGTGCTCTTGGGGAATCCCCCTCCTTACTGGGGGACACCGATAAACTCATCTTT.

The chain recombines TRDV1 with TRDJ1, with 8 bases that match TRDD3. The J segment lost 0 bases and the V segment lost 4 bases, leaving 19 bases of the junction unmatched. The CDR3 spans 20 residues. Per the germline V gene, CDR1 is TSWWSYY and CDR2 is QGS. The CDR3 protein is CALGGPFDTTGGPYTDKLIF. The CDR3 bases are TGTGCTCTTGGGGGGCCCTTCGACACAACTGGGGGGCCATACACCGATAAACTCATCTTT.

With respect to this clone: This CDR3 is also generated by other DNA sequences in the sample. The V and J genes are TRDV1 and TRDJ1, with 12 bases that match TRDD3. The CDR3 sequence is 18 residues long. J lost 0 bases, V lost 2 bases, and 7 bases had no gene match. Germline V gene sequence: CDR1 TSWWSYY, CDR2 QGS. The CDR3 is CALGELTGGYLYTDKLIF. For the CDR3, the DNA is TGTGCTCTTGGGGAATTGACTGGGGGATACTTGTACACCGATAAACTCATCTTT.

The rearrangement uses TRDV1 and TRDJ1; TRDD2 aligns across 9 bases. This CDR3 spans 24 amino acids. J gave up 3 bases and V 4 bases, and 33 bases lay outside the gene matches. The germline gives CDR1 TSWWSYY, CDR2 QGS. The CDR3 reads CALGVLFPSYGQRLSHSVADKLIF. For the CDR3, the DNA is TGTGCTCTTGGGGTCCTGTTCCCTTCCTACGGTCAGCGTTTGTCTCATTCAGTTGCCGATAAACTCATCTTT.

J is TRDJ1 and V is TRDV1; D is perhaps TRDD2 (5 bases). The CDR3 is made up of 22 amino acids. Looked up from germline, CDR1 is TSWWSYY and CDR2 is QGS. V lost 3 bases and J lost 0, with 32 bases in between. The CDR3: CALGDTPFLLTGTSAYTDKLIF. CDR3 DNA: TGTGCTCTTGGGGACACCCCTTTCCTCTTAACGGGTACATCTGCGTACACCGATAAACTCATCTTT.

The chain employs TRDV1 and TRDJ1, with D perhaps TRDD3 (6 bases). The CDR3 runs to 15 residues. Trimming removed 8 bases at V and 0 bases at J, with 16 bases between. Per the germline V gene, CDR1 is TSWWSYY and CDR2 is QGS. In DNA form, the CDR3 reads TGTGCTCTTACCCACCTGGGGCAACACACCGATAAACTCATCTTT. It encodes CALTHLGQHTDKLIF.

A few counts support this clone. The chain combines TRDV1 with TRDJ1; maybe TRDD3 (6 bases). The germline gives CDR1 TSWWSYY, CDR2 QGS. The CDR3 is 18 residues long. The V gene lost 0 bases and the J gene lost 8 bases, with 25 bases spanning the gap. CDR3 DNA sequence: TGTGCTCTTGGGGAACTGAGGGCCGAACCTGGGGAATCGGGCAAACTCATCTTT. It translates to CALGELRAEPGESGKLIF.

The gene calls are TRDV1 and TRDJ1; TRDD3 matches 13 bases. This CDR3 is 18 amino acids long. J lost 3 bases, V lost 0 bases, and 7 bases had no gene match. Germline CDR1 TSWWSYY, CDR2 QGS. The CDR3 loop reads CALGELTGGYALADKLIF. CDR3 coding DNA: TGTGCTCTTGGGGAACTGACTGGGGGATACGCTCTCGCCGATAAACTCATCTTT.